This TCR beta chain is drawn from a study of OX40 agonist ivuxolimab in advanced cancers. Study-wide results and caveats: Specificity for antigen went undetermined in the expanded peripheral T cells. Compared with CD4+, CD8+ T cells on average had more expanded clones.

This clone was seen just once. What it binds is not known. Drawing of blood for sampling happened at baseline, at cycle 4 day 1, and at cycle 7 day 1. Measured with immunoSEQ multiplex PCR; TCRdb has only the in-frame clones, and not every one. In the table there are roughly 56,000 clones, around four fifths of which are singletons. The specimen comprised CD4+ or CD8+ T cells sorted from blood, sampled in a trial of the OX40 agonist ivuxolimab. The clonotype was recovered from an adult with an advanced solid tumor such as melanoma, head and neck, liver or kidney cancer.

The CDR3 bases are TGTGCCAGCAGCTTAGTACAACTAGCGGGGGCCAATGAGCAGTTCTTC. This translates into CASSLVQLAGANEQFF. V and J are TRBV7-2 and TRBJ2-1; 11 bases map to TRBD2. Trimming took 1 base from V and 6 from J; bases not matched to a gene: 5. Germline lookup yields CDR1 SGHTA and CDR2 FQGNSA. The CDR3 is 16 residues long. The full variable domain, completed using reference TRBV7-2 and TRBJ2-1, is GAGVSQSPSNKVTEKGKDVELRCDPISGHTALYWYRQSLGQGLEFLIYFQGNSAPDKSGLPSDRFSAERTGGSVSTLTIQRTQQEDSAVYLCASSLVQLAGANEQFFGPGTRLTVL.